This is a list of T cell receptor beta chains from one sample in a study of T cell changes during pregnancy in multiple sclerosis. Data came from immunoSEQ multiplex PCR; TCRdb stores just in-frame clones and leaves some out. The sample lists about 32,000 clones, 70% to 90% seen once, with approximately 10% in the top ten. Sequencing used CD8+ T cells from peripheral blood mononuclear cells, obtained in the third trimester of pregnancy. The receptors here all came from a female donor with multiple sclerosis, enrolled in a pregnancy study. Each CDR3 is given with its conserved first and last residue. Some rows have no size entry. The others give once, few or many, or a class for an expanded clone.

TRBJ2-3 once TRBV7-3 CASSRAGATDTQYF
TRBJ1-5 - TRBV4-1 CASSQDAGQGHQPQHF
TRBJ2-7 - TRBV6-6 CASSYSTYEQYF
TRBJ2-1 - TRBV7-6 CASSPRTSGRNEQFF
TRBJ2-5 - TRBV19 CASSTTTGVRETQYF
TRBJ2-7 - TRBV28 CASRGSHYEQYF
TRBJ2-7 - TRBV7-9 CASSTKTTGTSYEQYF
TRBJ2-1 - TRBV6-1 CASRSRDRKNEQFF
TRBJ2-7 - TRBV6-5 CASRPGTGVNEQYF
TRBJ2-1 - TRBV9 CASSPRGGATNEQFF
TRBJ2-7 - TRBV7-6 CASSLGRSYEQYF
TRBJ1-1 - TRBV5-1 CASSLEAGGTEAFF
TRBJ1-2 - TRBV27 CASSSGTGHFGYTF
TRBJ1-1 - TRBV6-6 CASSYGPTEAFF
TRBJ2-5 - TRBV6-1 CATSFRALQETQYF
TRBJ2-5 - TRBV7-9 CASSPGTSQETQYF
TRBJ2-2 - TRBV10-3 CAIKPRTSNTGELFF
TRBJ2-7 - TRBV27 CASRRGSAYEQYF
TRBJ1-3 - TRBV27 CASSPSGMPGNTIYF
TRBJ2-7 - TRBV6-1 CASSEATGGPYEQYF
TRBJ1-1 - TRBV5-1 CASSSRDRGTEAFF
TRBJ1-5 - TRBV7-8 CASSPGGGRQPQHF
TRBJ2-1 - TRBV5-1 CASSFTGGPVDEQFF
TRBJ2-2 - TRBV9 CASSPYGLASTGELFF
TRBJ2-7 few TRBV2 CASTSTTSGNPYEQYF
TRBJ1-1 - TRBV7-6 CASSRGGGNEAFF
TRBJ1-6 - TRBV9 CASSEQGFNSPLHF
TRBJ2-7 - TRBV7-8 CASSFRVRSYEQYF
TRBJ1-1 - TRBV15 CATSRDLRGNTEAFF
TRBJ1-6 - TRBV2 CASSEGQGVNSPLHF
TRBJ2-5 - TRBV5-4 CASSLSELKETQYF
TRBJ2-7 - TRBV5-1 CASSLPGTGASYEQYF
TRBJ2-7 - TRBV9 CASSVEGLSYEQYF
TRBJ2-7 - TRBV2 CASSVSQGAPYEQYF
TRBJ2-5 - TRBV5-1 CASSLSPKETQYF
TRBJ1-2 - TRBV29-1 CSVPSGGVRGYTF
TRBJ2-2 - TRBV4-2 CASSPGPPSEGAYGELFF
TRBJ2-1 - TRBV6-5 CASSFTSKNEQFF
TRBJ2-7 - TRBV27 CASSSLGLAGTEQYF
TRBJ1-1 - TRBV2 CASRNRGNTEAFF
TRBJ2-7 - TRBV11-1 CASSRMASEDEQYF
TRBJ2-5 - TRBV29-1 CSIEGADYQETQYF
TRBJ1-5 once TRBV6-1 CASSEGPGGVKQPQHF
TRBJ1-6 - TRBV7-8 CASSLSPGVNSPLHF
TRBJ2-7 - TRBV7-9 CASSQPGTGYEQYF
TRBJ1-5 - TRBV27 CASSLNRAEPQHF
TRBJ1-1 - TRBV19 CASSMEGLPRKEAFF
TRBJ1-2 - TRBV29-1 CSVEDRVGYTF
TRBJ2-7 - TRBV4-1 CASSQAGWNEQYF
TRBJ1-1 medium-sized TRBV28 CASSPWTGASTEAFF
TRBJ1-2 - TRBV6-5 CASSYRDSAHYGYTF
TRBJ2-2 - TRBV7-8 CASSQNPGLALGELFF
TRBJ2-3 - TRBV7-9 CASSQDSTDTQYF
TRBJ1-1 - TRBV27 CASSGTGSSAFF